This entry features one T cell receptor beta chain sequence. Participants came from fewer than 25 US areas, aged roughly 18 to 95 years. Before they entered the study, exposed participants had met a COVID-19 case within 2 weeks. In the authors' methods: Researchers report that nucleated cell counts were estimated from reference gene primer amplification. This table comes from immunoSEQ multiplex PCR, and its TCRdb copy is limited to in-frame clones, with some not included. V and J calls plus clone size are reproduced from that table; the DNA served to infer D and trimming. The sample has a few hundred thousand clones, 85% to 90% seen once. The sample is drawn from a study of blood T cell repertoires in COVID-19. Study context: Sources were T cells, B-cell-depleted T cells, or PBMCs; the material itself was cDNA or gDNA.

CDR3 length: 14 amino acids. CDR1 is SGHNT and CDR2 is YYREEE in the germline V gene (reference sequence). V lost 6 bases, J lost 2 bases, and 4 bases stayed unmatched. Sequencing was done on a sample of PBMCs or T cells enriched from blood (not recorded which). The source of this sequence is a woman in her forties or fifties who had been exposed to COVID-19. The V gene is TRBV5-4, the J gene TRBJ1-4; TRBD1 matches at 7 bases. The CDR3 region is CASTLQGTNEKLFF. CDR3 in DNA: TGTGCCAGCACCCTACAGGGGACTAATGAAAAACTGTTTTTT.